The next 23 T cell receptor beta chains were all read from a single sample in a study of T cells in Graves' hyperthyroidism and ophthalmopathy. RNA transcripts gave rise to amplified TCR beta CDR3 regions. The TCR CDR3 was amplified in a first-round RT-PCR using the HTBI primer set. TCRdb itself ran the multiplex PCR reads through MiXCR, one entry per CDR3 protein. The table lists about 700,000 distinct CDR3 sequences, approximately 14% of them singletons. The specimen sequenced was blood. The receptors stem from a woman aged 18-29 years with Graves' hyperthyroidism.

In its sample, this clonotype was seen many times. The chain recombines TRBV11-1 with TRBJ2-7; 7 bases line up with TRBD1. The CDR3 loop spans 14 amino acids. Germline assignment: CDR1 SGHAT and CDR2 FQDESV (reference sequence). The J segment lost 2 bases and the V segment lost 5 bases, leaving 6 bases of the junction unmatched. Written as DNA, the CDR3 is TGTGCCAGCAGCCCGAACAGGGGCCCCTACGAGCAGTACTTC. Protein: CASSPNRGPYEQYF.

This clonotype came up many times. The chain employs TRBV20-1 and TRBJ2-5, with 13 bases aligning to TRBD2. CDR1 and CDR2 from the germline V gene are DFQATT and SNEGSKA (reference sequence). The CDR3 consists of 15 residues. The trim removed 6 bases at V and 5 bases at J, leaving 9 bases unmatched. DNA of the CDR3: TGCAGTGCCGTTGGACTAGCGGGAGTAGGTGAGACCCAGTACTTC. Translating gives CSAVGLAGVGETQYF.

This chain links TRBV12-3 or TRBV12-4 with TRBJ2-1; 14 bases align to TRBD2. This CDR3 is 19 amino acids long. J gave up 2 bases and V 7 bases, and 13 bases lay outside the gene matches. CDR3 in DNA: TGTGCCAGCACCCTACCCCCGGGACTAGCGGGAGTACCCTACAATGAGCAGTTCTTC. Translating gives CASTLPPGLAGVPYNEQFF.

The V gene is TRBV4-3, the J gene TRBJ1-3, with D hard to call. There are 17 residues in the CDR3. Germline loops: CDR1 LGHNA, CDR2 YSLEER. V was trimmed by 0 bases and J by 3 bases, leaving 15 bases between them. CDR3 sequence (DNA): TGCGCCAGCAGCCAAGATTCCCAGGCGGCTGGTGGAAACACCATATATTTT. This sequence encodes CASSQDSQAAGGNTIYF.

The chain employs TRBV4-2 and TRBJ1-2; weak D call: TRBD1 (5 bases). CDR3 size: 13 residues. Germline lookup yields CDR1 LGHNA and CDR2 YNFKEQ. V was shortened by 3 bases and J by 8 bases, with 13 bases between the two germline ends. CDR3 sequence reads: CASSQGDGVGYTF. DNA of the CDR3: TGTGCCAGCAGCCAGGGGGATGGGGTCGGCTACACCTTC.

This clonotype was detected only a few times. The chain recombines TRBV6-2 or TRBV6-3 with TRBJ2-1, with 7 bases matching TRBD1. Germline V gene data show CDR1 as MNHEY and CDR2 as SVGEGT. The CDR3 totals 14 residues. V trimming: 6 bases; J trimming: 5 bases; junction bases outside the gene matches: 7. CDR3 DNA: TGTGCCAGCAGGCGGACAGGCTTTGACAATGAGCAGTTCTTC. It translates to CASRRTGFDNEQFF.

The gene calls are TRBV20-1 and TRBJ2-1; tentative D call: TRBD1 (6 bases). CDR1 DFQATT and CDR2 SNEGSKA come from the germline V gene (reference sequence). V was cut by 1 base and J by 5 bases, with 12 bases left in between. The CDR3 covers 14 residues. Here the CDR3 DNA reads TGCAGTGCTAGAGTACCGGGACACGACAATGAGCAGTTCTTC. Its protein is CSARVPGHDNEQFF.

This clonotype was observed at least ten times. The chain is built from TRBV20-1 and TRBJ2-1; D is ambiguous. This CDR3 has 13 amino acids. Per germline, CDR1 DFQATT and CDR2 SNEGSKA (reference sequence). Trimming pared 5 bases from V and 5 bases from J, leaving 13 bases between. CDR3 sequence reads: CSAPAEGNNEQFF. The CDR3 region has the DNA TGCAGTGCTCCCGCCGAAGGTAACAATGAGCAGTTCTTC.

This clonotype was recorded at least ten times. V usage is TRBV28 and J usage is TRBJ2-3; 9 bases are shared with TRBD1. The CDR3 is 16 residues long. Germline V CDR1 and CDR2: MDHEN, SYDVKM. V was pared by 2 bases and J by 4 bases, with 7 bases of the junction left unmatched. The CDR3 loop is CASSLPSTGGADTQYF. DNA for the CDR3: TGTGCCAGCAGTTTACCCTCGACAGGGGGAGCAGATACGCAGTATTTT. Full variable domain (rest looked up from reference TRBV28 and TRBJ2-3): DVKVTQSSRYLVKRTGEKVFLECVQDMDHENMFWYRQDPGLGLRLIYFSYDVKMKEKGDIPEGYSVSREKKERFSLILESASTNQTSMYLCASSLPSTGGADTQYFGPGTRLTVL.

The chain couples TRBV7-9 to TRBJ1-2; the D is unclear. The CDR3 consists of 11 residues. From germline, CDR1 is SEHNR and CDR2 FQNEAQ (reference sequence). Trimming took off 11 bases at V and 7 bases at J, with 14 bases between the two ends. DNA of the CDR3: TGTGCCGGAAGAAGCGCGGGTGGCTACACCTTC. Translation gives CAGRSAGGYTF.

This clonotype was seen ten or more times. The chain joins TRBV2 to TRBJ1-1; no reliable D call. V lost 3 bases to trimming and J lost 5 bases, with 10 bases between them. Per the germline V gene, CDR1 is SNHLY and CDR2 is FYNNEI. The CDR3 consists of 13 residues. CDR3 protein: CASSEDAGTEAFF. CDR3 DNA sequence: TGTGCCAGCAGTGAGGACGCTGGGACTGAAGCTTTCTTT.

The table lists this clonotype with many counts. The rearrangement uses TRBV7-2 and TRBJ2-7; D is ambiguous. The length of the CDR3 is 12 residues. CDR1 and CDR2 from the germline V gene are SGHTA and FQGNSA. V shed 8 bases and J shed 2 bases, with 10 bases lying between them. The CDR3 here is CASGASPYEQYF. The CDR3 bases are TGTGCCAGCGGAGCCTCACCCTACGAGCAGTACTTC.

This clonotype showed up just a few times. The rearrangement joins TRBV10-3 to TRBJ1-2; 7 positions match TRBD1. The CDR3 contains 20 residues. Germline V CDR1 and CDR2: ENHRY, SYGVKD. J was trimmed by 2 bases and V by 7 bases; bases with no gene match: 25. The CDR3 nucleotides read TGTGCCATCAAGGCGGGAAGCGACAGGGCAACGACAGAACGAAACTATGGCTACACCTTC. Encoded protein: CAIKAGSDRATTERNYGYTF.

At least ten counts were recorded for this clonotype. J is TRBJ1-5 and V is TRBV7-2, with D unclear. CDR3 size: 15 residues. V gave up 0 bases and J gave up 3 bases, with 9 bases separating them. The germline V gene has CDR1 SGHTA and CDR2 FQGNSA. The CDR3 DNA reads as TGTGCCAGCAGCTTAGCAGGAACGAACAATCAGCCCCAGCATTTT. Amino acid sequence: CASSLAGTNNQPQHF.

This clonotype was counted at least ten times. The germline gene is not matched at one end of the junction; a read error may be the cause. V and J are TRBV7-9 and TRBJ2-7; no clear D gene. The CDR3 consists of 13 residues. CDR1 SEHNR and CDR2 FQNEAQ come from the germline V gene (reference sequence). The CDR3 DNA sequence: TGTGCCAGCAGTTTAGGGCAACCCTACGAGCAGTACTTC. Protein: CASSLGQPYEQYF.

To note about this clonotype: Germline and junction disagree at one end, which may indicate a read error. The chain couples TRBV11-2 to TRBJ2-1; D gene uncertain. CDR1 SGHAT and CDR2 FQNNGV come from the germline V gene. The CDR3 spans 11 residues. CDR3: CASSPMDMLFF. CDR3 DNA: TGCGCCAGCAGCCCTATGGATATGTTGTTCTTC.

In this sample, this clonotype turned up many times. The genes are TRBV2 and TRBJ2-5, with D uncertain. The CDR3 extends over 14 amino acids. From germline, CDR1 is SNHLY and CDR2 FYNNEI. V lost 3 bases to trimming and J lost 8 bases, with 16 bases between them. CDR3 nucleotide sequence: TGTGCCAGCAGTGATGAGTTGTACGTAGGCACCCAGTACTTC. Encoded protein: CASSDELYVGTQYF.

The CDR3 sequence: CASSPSGGEQTQYF. Here the CDR3 DNA reads TGTGCCAGCAGCCCCAGCGGGGGCGAGCAGACCCAGTACTTC. This chain uses TRBV7-9 with TRBJ2-5; 8 nucleotides line up with TRBD2. V shed 5 bases, J shed 6 bases, and the junction held 8 bases outside the gene matches. The CDR3 has 14 amino acids. Germline CDR1 and CDR2: SEHNR and FQNEAQ (reference sequence).

The V and J genes are TRBV5-5 and TRBJ1-2; D gene ambiguous. Germline loops: CDR1 SGHKS, CDR2 YYEKEE (reference sequence). The CDR3 is 14 residues long. Trimming pared 3 bases from V and 4 bases from J, leaving 13 bases between. The CDR3 DNA reads as TGTGCCAGCAGCTCCTCGGGGAGGGCCTATGGCTACACCTTC. This encodes CASSSSGRAYGYTF.

This clonotype was seen only a few times. Possible read error: a much larger clone is one base away. V usage is TRBV28 and J usage is TRBJ1-1; the D gene is possibly TRBD1 (5 bases). Germline assignment: CDR1 MDHEN and CDR2 SYDVKM. The CDR3 length is 13 residues. The CDR3 here is CAGSLPLGLEAFF. CDR3 in DNA: TGTGCCGGCAGTTTACCTCTGGGACTTGAAGCTTTCTTT.

This clonotype was seen ten or more times. The genes are TRBV20-1 and TRBJ2-5, with D possibly being TRBD1 (5 bases). The CDR3 has 12 amino acids. Germline CDR1 reads DFQATT; CDR2 reads SNEGSKA (reference sequence). V lost 6 bases to trimming and J lost 1 base, with 9 bases between them. CDR3 region: CSARTRQETQYF. CDR3 coding DNA: TGCAGTGCAAGGACACGCCAAGAGACCCAGTACTTC.

The chain is built from TRBV12-3 or TRBV12-4 and TRBJ2-1; weak D call: TRBD2 (6 bases). CDR3 size: 11 residues. V was clipped by 9 bases and J by 9 bases, with 12 bases between them. CDR3 sequence: CARGGRSEQFF. The CDR3 DNA reads as TGTGCCAGGGGGGGACGCAGTGAGCAGTTCTTC.

This clonotype was observed many times. The chain couples TRBV7-9 to TRBJ2-5; no definite D call. This CDR3 region has 13 residues. Trimming removed 1 base at V and 8 bases at J, with 11 bases between. Germline CDR1 and CDR2: SEHNR and FQNEAQ (reference sequence). The CDR3 DNA reads as TGTGCCAGCAGCTTAGTATCGGAGATAACCCAGTACTTC. This gives the protein CASSLVSEITQYF.